This record concerns one TCR beta chain sequence. Its specificity is unknown. PCR employed 60 Vbeta and 13 Jbeta primers. Sequencing was performed with immunoSEQ multiplex PCR; in TCRdb, only in-frame clones are kept and a portion is missing. Among 250,000 to 350,000 clones listed, around 86% were seen once. This record belongs to a study of cytomegalovirus exposure and HLA in healthy donors. Points from the study as a whole: Both high specificity and high sensitivity reportedly marked the classifier's diagnosis of cytomegalovirus status. Associated with cytomegalovirus, according to the listing, were 150 to 200 TCR beta chains.

The origin of this receptor is a man aged 40-55 years in good health and CMV-seropositive. The specimen sequenced was PBMCs.

CDR3 sequence: CASSLSGALGYTF. The CDR3 nucleotides read TGTGCCAGCAGTTTAAGCGGGGCCCTGGGGTACACCTTC. The rearrangement links TRBV28 to TRBJ1-2, with a tentative D call TRBD1 (5 bases). Germline values: CDR1 MDHEN, CDR2 SYDVKM. V was trimmed by 2 bases and J by 11 bases, leaving 15 bases between them. The CDR3 extends over 13 amino acids.